This T cell receptor (beta chain) was retrieved from a study of blood T cell repertoires in COVID-19. On the study more broadly: From the United States, Italy and Spain came samples of acute and convalescent COVID-19.

The CDR3 has 14 residues. Germline lookup yields CDR1 SNHLY and CDR2 FYNNEI. V dropped 7 bases and J dropped 2; count of bases not matched to a gene: 6. The authors' processing: Quantification of nucleated cells was approximated via reference gene primer amplification. TCRdb's copy holds only in-frame clones and misses some; the assay was immunoSEQ multiplex PCR. V, J and clone size are taken as reported in that table, and D and trimming were inferred from the DNA itself. The sample yields tens of thousands of clones, almost 85% seen once. Seattle participants joined during active infection and were tracked over time. This clone was seen a handful of times.

The source of this sequence is a man aged 45 to 65 with COVID-19, enrolled during active disease. V and J are TRBV2 and TRBJ2-7; 9 nucleotides align to TRBD2. The sequenced sample was peripheral blood. The CDR3 DNA follows: TGTGCCAGCAAAGCCGGGACTAGCACCTACGAGCAGTACTTC. The encoded protein is CASKAGTSTYEQYF.